Listed here is a single T cell receptor beta chain. The CDR3 extends over 14 amino acids. CDR1 is KGHSH, CDR2 LQKENI, per germline. Trimming removed 6 bases from V and 3 bases from J; junction bases left unmatched: 3. The data stem from a study of patients and donors after allogeneic stem cell transplantation. TCRdb fed the RT-PCR reads into MiXCR, producing one record per CDR3 protein. The sample yields 25,000 to 30,000 distinct CDR3 sequences, about 8% seen once. This rearrangement joins TRBV18 to TRBJ2-1; 9 positions match TRBD2. Sequenced: blood, either unsorted or a sorted T cell fraction (not recorded which). This receptor was taken from a human donor who was either an allogeneic HSCT recipient or a stem cell or donor lymphocyte infusion donor (not recorded which). It is not recorded whose cells these are; they may come from a transplant donor. The CDR3 reads CASSSGSFYNEQFF. The CDR3, as DNA: TGTGCCAGCTCTAGCGGGAGTTTCTACAATGAGCAGTTCTTC.